These T cell receptor beta chains were read from a single sample in a study of cytomegalovirus exposure and HLA in healthy donors. Here immunoSEQ multiplex PCR was the method, and the copy in TCRdb shows in-frame clones only, minus some. Of some 170,000 clones listed, around 75% were seen once; the top ten hold approximately 2.6%. The sequencing sample was made of PBMCs. The source is a female donor in good health and CMV-seronegative. CDR3s include the opening cysteine and the closing phenylalanine or tryptophan. Each record gives: V gene, J gene, D gene, clone size, CDR3 DNA, CDR3 protein. The D gene is left open where the match is weak. Not every row has a clone size; where given, it reads once, few, many or a size class.

TRBV11-2	TRBJ2-7	.	few	TGTGCCAGCAGCTTAGGGGTCCAGGGGTCCTACGAGCAGTACTTC	CASSLGVQGSYEQYF
TRBV29-1	TRBJ1-5	.	.	TGCAGCGCCGTAACAGGGCTAAATCAGCCCCAGCATTTT	CSAVTGLNQPQHF
TRBV28	TRBJ2-3	TRBD2	once	TGTGCCAGCAGCTCCCCAACCGGGACTAACACAGATACGCAGTATTTT	CASSSPTGTNTDTQYF
TRBV19	TRBJ1-4	TRBD1	.	TGTGCCAGTAGCAGTACAGTTTGGACAGGGGGAGAAAAACTGTTTTTT	CASSSTVWTGGEKLFF
TRBV2	TRBJ2-4	.	.	TGTGCCAGTGGACTAGCCAAAAACATTCAGTACTTC	CASGLAKNIQYF
TRBV27	TRBJ1-1	.	.	TGTGCCAGCAGTTTATTATTTATGGGGGGTAACACTGAAGCTTTCTTT	CASSLLFMGGNTEAFF
TRBV30	TRBJ1-6	.	once	TGTGCCTGGGGGAGCGATCGATATAATTCACCCCTCCACTTT	CAWGSDRYNSPLHF
TRBV5-1	TRBJ2-2	TRBD2	.	TGCGCCAGCAGCTTGGCAGCGGGAGACACCGGGGAGCTGTTTTTT	CASSLAAGDTGELFF
TRBV30	TRBJ1-1	TRBD1	few	TGTGCCTGGAGCGGGGGACAGGGGACGGCTGAAGCTTTCTTT	CAWSGGQGTAEAFF
TRBV13	TRBJ2-1	TRBD2	.	TGTGCCAGCAGGTCCGGGGGGGCCTTAACCTCCTACAATGAGCAGTTCTTC	CASRSGGALTSYNEQFF
TRBV5-1	TRBJ2-1	TRBD2	.	TGCGCCAGTAGCTTGAGCCCCGGACTAGCGGATGAGCAGTTCTTC	CASSLSPGLADEQFF
TRBV2	TRBJ1-1	TRBD1	.	TGTGCCAGCAGTGATGAGGGACAGGCTGAAGCTTTCTTT	CASSDEGQAEAFF
TRBV19	TRBJ1-2	.	.	TGTGCCAGTCGCGTAGGGGGTTATGGCTACACCTTC	CASRVGGYGYTF
TRBV5-1	TRBJ2-3	TRBD2	.	TGCGCCAGCAGCTTGGAAGCGGGGGGATACACAGATACGCAGTATTTT	CASSLEAGGYTDTQYF
TRBV7-6	TRBJ2-5	TRBD2	few	TGTGCCAGCAGCTTTAAGACGGGACTAGCGGGGCTAGAGACCCAGTACTTC	CASSFKTGLAGLETQYF
TRBV2	TRBJ1-1	TRBD1	once	TGTGCCAGCAGTTCCGGGACAGCATACACTGAAGCTTTCTTT	CASSSGTAYTEAFF
TRBV29-1	TRBJ2-3	TRBD1	.	TGCAGCGTCTTCGACAGGGGACCGACAGATACGCAGTATTTT	CSVFDRGPTDTQYF
TRBV29-1	TRBJ1-5	TRBD1	.	TGCAGCGTTGGGGCAGGGGGCGATCAGCCCCAGCATTTT	CSVGAGGDQPQHF
TRBV7-2	TRBJ2-7	TRBD2	.	TGTGCCAGCAGCCCCCTGGGGGGGGGTTTAGCCTACGAGCAGTACTTC	CASSPLGGGLAYEQYF
TRBV11-2	TRBJ2-3	.	few	TGTGCCAGCAGCTTAGATTTTAACTCAGATACGCAGTATTTT	CASSLDFNSDTQYF
TRBV2	TRBJ2-1	.	once	TGTGCCAGCAGTCATACAGGGTTCAATGAGCAGTTCTTC	CASSHTGFNEQFF
TRBV30	TRBJ2-7	TRBD1	.	TGTGCCTGGAGTGGCACCACAGGGGAACTACCTGCTAACCCCTACGAGCAGTACTTC	CAWSGTTGELPANPYEQYF
TRBV11-2	TRBJ2-2	.	.	TGTGCCAGCAGCTTTGGTTTGGGCTCTACCGGGGAGCTGTTTTTT	CASSFGLGSTGELFF
TRBV19	TRBJ1-5	.	once	TGTGCCAGTAGTCTCCGACAGATAGGTCAGCCCCAGCATTTT	CASSLRQIGQPQHF
TRBV28	TRBJ1-1	TRBD1	.	TGTGCCAGCAGACCAAGGACAGGGGTCTACACTGAAGCTTTCTTT	CASRPRTGVYTEAFF
TRBV5-5	TRBJ1-5	.	.	TGTGCCAGCAGCTTGGTTGGCGGGAGGCCCCAGCATTTT	CASSLVGGRPQHF
TRBV5-1	TRBJ2-1	TRBD2	few	TGCGCCAGCTCGAATGGACTAGCGATATCCTACAATGAGCAGTTCTTC	CASSNGLAISYNEQFF
TRBV2	TRBJ1-1	.	.	TGTGCCAGCACTCCGAGGACAACAACTAACACTGAAGCTTTCTTT	CASTPRTTTNTEAFF
TRBV30	TRBJ1-1	.	.	TGTGCCTGGCGTAACGGACAGTTGGGGAGTCCTGAAGCTTTCTTT	CAWRNGQLGSPEAFF
TRBV5-6	TRBJ2-3	TRBD2	.	TGTGCCAGCAGCAAACCCCCGGGACTAGCAATGGATACGCAGTATTTT	CASSKPPGLAMDTQYF
TRBV6-1	TRBJ2-7	TRBD1	.	TGTGCCAGCAACCTAGGGACAGACTCCTACGAGCAGTACTTC	CASNLGTDSYEQYF
TRBV19	TRBJ1-1	.	.	TGTGCCAGTAGGCTCGGGGATGTAGCTTTCTTT	CASRLGDVAFF
TRBV4-3	TRBJ1-1	TRBD1	few	TGCGCCAGCAGCCCTTCCGGGACAGGGGTGAACACTGAAGCTTTCTTT	CASSPSGTGVNTEAFF
TRBV19	TRBJ2-1	TRBD1	.	TGTGCCAGTAGCAAGGGACTTGGGGACAGGGGGCTCCATGAGCAGTTCTTC	CASSKGLGDRGLHEQFF
TRBV10-3	TRBJ2-3	.	.	TGTGCCATCAGTGAGTCTTCTTTCACAGATACGCAGTATTTT	CAISESSFTDTQYF
TRBV4-1	TRBJ1-6	TRBD1	few	TGCGCCAGCAGCCAAGCTACCGGGACAGCGGATTCACCCCTCCACTTT	CASSQATGTADSPLHF
TRBV5-5	TRBJ2-3	TRBD1	.	TGTGCCAGCAGCTTCGGGACAGGGGGTACAGATACGCAGTATTTT	CASSFGTGGTDTQYF
TRBV29-1	TRBJ2-3	TRBD1	.	TGCAGCGTTGAGGGCCGACAGGGAAACACAGATACGCAGTATTTT	CSVEGRQGNTDTQYF
TRBV28	TRBJ2-2	TRBD2	few	TGTGCCAGCAGTTTCAGAGGCGGGAGACAAGGAACGACCGGGGAGCTGTTTTTT	CASSFRGGRQGTTGELFF
TRBV5-4	TRBJ2-1	TRBD1	.	TGTGCCAGCAGCTCCCCCGGGACAGGGAGCAATGAGCAGTTCTTC	CASSSPGTGSNEQFF
TRBV5-1	TRBJ1-2	.	.	TGCGCCAGCAGCTTGGGGATTAACAGGATCTATGGCTACACCTTC	CASSLGINRIYGYTF
TRBV27	TRBJ2-1	.	once	TGTGCCAGCAGCCCGTGGGGCCTAATGGTTGAGCAGTTCTTC	CASSPWGLMVEQFF
TRBV1	TRBJ1-2	.	.	TGCACCAGCAGCCAAGATCCGGGACAGGGGGGTGGCTACACCTTC	CTSSQDPGQGGGYTF
TRBV7-2	TRBJ2-7	.	.	TGTGCCAGCAGCTTACCTAGCTACCACGAGCAGTACTTC	CASSLPSYHEQYF